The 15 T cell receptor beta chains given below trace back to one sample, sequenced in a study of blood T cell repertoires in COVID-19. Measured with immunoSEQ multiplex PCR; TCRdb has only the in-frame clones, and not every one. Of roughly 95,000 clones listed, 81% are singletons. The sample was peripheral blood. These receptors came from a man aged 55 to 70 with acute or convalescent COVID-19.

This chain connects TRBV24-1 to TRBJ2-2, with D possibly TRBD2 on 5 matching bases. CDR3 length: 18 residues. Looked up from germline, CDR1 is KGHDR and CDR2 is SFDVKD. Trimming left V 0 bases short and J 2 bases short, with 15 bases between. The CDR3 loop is CATSDLRTGGSNTGELFF. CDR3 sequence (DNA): TGTGCCACCAGTGATTTGCGGACCGGAGGCAGTAACACCGGGGAGCTGTTTTTT.

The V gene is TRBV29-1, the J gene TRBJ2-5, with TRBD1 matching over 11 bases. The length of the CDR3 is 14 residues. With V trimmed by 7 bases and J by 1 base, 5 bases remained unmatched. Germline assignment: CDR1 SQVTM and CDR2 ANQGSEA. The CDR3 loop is CSAWTGGPQETQYF. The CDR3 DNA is TGCAGCGCTTGGACAGGGGGCCCCCAAGAGACCCAGTACTTC.

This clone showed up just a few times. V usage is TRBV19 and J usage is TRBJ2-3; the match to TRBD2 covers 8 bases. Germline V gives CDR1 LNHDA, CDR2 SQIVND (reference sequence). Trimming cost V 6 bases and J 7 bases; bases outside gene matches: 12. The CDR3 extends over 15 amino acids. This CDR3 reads CASREITGTSNTQYF. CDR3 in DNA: TGTGCCAGTAGAGAAATCACCGGGACTAGTAATACGCAGTATTTT.

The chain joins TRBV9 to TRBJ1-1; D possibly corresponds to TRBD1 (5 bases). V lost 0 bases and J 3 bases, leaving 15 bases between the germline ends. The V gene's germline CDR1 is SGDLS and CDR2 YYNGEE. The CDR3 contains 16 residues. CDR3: CASSVEGSPADTEAFF. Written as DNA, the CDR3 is TGTGCCAGCAGCGTAGAGGGGTCCCCCGCGGACACTGAAGCTTTCTTT.

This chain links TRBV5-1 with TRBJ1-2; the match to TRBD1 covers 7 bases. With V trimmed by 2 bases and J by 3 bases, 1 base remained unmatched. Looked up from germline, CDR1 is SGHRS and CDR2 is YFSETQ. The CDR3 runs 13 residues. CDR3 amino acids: CASSFTGDYGYTF. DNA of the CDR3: TGCGCCAGCAGCTTTACAGGGGACTATGGCTACACCTTC.

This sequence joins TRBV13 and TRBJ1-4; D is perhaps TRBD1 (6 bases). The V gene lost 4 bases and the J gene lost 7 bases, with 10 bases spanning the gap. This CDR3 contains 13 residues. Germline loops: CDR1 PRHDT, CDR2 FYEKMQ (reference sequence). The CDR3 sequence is CASSSTGGEKLFF. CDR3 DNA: TGTGCCAGCAGCTCGACAGGAGGTGAAAAACTGTTTTTT.

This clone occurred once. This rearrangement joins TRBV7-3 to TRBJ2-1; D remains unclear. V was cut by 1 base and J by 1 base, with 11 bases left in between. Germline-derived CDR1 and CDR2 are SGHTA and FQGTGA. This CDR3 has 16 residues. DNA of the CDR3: TGTGCCAGCAGCTTAAGTGCCGATACTTCCTACAATGAGCAGTTCTTC. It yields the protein CASSLSADTSYNEQFF.

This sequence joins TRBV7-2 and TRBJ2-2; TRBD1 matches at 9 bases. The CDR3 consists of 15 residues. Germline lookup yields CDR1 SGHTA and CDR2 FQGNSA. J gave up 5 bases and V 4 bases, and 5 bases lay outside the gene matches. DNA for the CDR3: TGTGCCAGCAGCTCCATGGGACAGGGTACCGGGGAGCTGTTTTTT. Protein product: CASSSMGQGTGELFF.

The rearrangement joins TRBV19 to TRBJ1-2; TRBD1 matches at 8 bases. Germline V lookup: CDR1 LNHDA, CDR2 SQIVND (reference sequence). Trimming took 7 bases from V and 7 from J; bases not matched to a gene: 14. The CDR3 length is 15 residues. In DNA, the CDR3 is TGTGCCAGTACCGGATTGCAGGGGGCGCGAAGTGGCTACACCTTC. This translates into CASTGLQGARSGYTF.

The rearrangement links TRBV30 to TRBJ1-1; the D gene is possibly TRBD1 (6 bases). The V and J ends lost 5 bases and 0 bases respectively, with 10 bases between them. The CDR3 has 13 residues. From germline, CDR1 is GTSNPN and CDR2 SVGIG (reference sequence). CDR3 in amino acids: CAWLGQLNTEAFF. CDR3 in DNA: TGTGCCTGGCTTGGACAGCTGAACACTGAAGCTTTCTTT.

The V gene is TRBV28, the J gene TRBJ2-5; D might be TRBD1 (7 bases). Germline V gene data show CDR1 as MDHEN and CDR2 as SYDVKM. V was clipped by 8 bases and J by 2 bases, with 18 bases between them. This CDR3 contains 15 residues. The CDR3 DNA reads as TGTGCCAGCGAGGGAGGCGGGACAGCTCAAGAGACCCAGTACTTC. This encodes CASEGGGTAQETQYF.

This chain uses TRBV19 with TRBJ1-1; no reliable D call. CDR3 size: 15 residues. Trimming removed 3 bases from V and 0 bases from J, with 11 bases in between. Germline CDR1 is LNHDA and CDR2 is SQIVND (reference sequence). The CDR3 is CASSMSGVMNTEAFF. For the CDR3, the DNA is TGTGCCAGTAGTATGTCCGGGGTAATGAACACTGAAGCTTTCTTT. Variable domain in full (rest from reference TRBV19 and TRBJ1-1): DGGITQSPKYLFRKEGQNVTLSCEQNLNHDAMYWYRQDPGQGLRLIYYSQIVNDFQKGDIAEGYSVSREKKESFPLTVTSAQKNPTAFYLCASSMSGVMNTEAFFGQGTRLTVV.

CDR3: CASSIQGPGYEQYF. The CDR3 DNA sequence: TGTGCCAGCAGTATACAGGGCCCGGGGTACGAGCAGTACTTC. This rearrangement joins TRBV27 to TRBJ2-7; possible D gene TRBD1, 6 bases. Germline V lookup: CDR1 MNHEY, CDR2 SMNVEV (reference sequence). The V and J ends lost 5 bases and 4 bases respectively, with 15 bases between them. The CDR3 is 14 amino acids.

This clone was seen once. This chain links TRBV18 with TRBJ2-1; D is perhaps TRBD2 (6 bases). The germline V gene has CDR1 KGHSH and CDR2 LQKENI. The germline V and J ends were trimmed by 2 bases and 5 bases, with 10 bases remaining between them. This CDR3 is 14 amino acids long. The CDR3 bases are TGTGCCAGCTCACCAACTAGCATTCACAATGAGCAGTTCTTC. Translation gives CASSPTSIHNEQFF. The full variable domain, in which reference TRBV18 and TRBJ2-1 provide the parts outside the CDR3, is NAGVMQNPRHLVRRRGQEARLRCSPMKGHSHVYWYRQLPEEGLKFMVYLQKENIIDESGMPKERFSAEFPKEGPSILRIQQVVRGDSAAYFCASSPTSIHNEQFFGPGTRLTVL.

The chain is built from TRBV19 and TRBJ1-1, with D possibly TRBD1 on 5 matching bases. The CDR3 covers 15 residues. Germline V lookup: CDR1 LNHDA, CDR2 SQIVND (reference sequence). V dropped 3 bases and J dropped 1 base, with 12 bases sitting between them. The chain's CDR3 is CASSIRDRRNTEAFF. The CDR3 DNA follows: TGTGCCAGTAGTATCCGTGACAGACGGAACACTGAAGCTTTCTTT.